These 11 T cell receptor beta chains came from one sample sequenced in a study of control samples from healthy donors and cancer patients. TCRdb's copy holds only in-frame clones and misses some; the assay was immunoSEQ multiplex PCR. Of around 150,000 clones listed, approximately 90% are singletons. Sequencing was performed on blood. These receptors were collected from a man aged 25 to 40 in good health.

The chain recombines TRBV5-4 with TRBJ2-7; weak D call: TRBD2 (6 bases). V lost 4 bases, J lost 4 bases, and 15 bases lay in between. Germline assignment: CDR1 SGHNT and CDR2 YYREEE (reference sequence). The CDR3 extends over 14 amino acids. DNA for the CDR3: TGTGCCAGCAGCCCTGGGGACGGGGGATACGAGCAGTACTTC. Protein: CASSPGDGGYEQYF.

The V call is TRBV4-2, the J call TRBJ2-1; D may be TRBD1 (5 bases). Germline CDR1 is LGHNA and CDR2 is YNFKEQ. The CDR3 is 15 residues long. V was pared by 5 bases and J by 2 bases, with 13 bases between. CDR3: CASSGAESPYNEQFF. The CDR3 coding sequence is TGTGCCAGCAGCGGGGCCGAGTCCCCCTACAATGAGCAGTTCTTC.

The V call is TRBV7-2, the J call TRBJ2-5; TRBD2 agrees at 8 bases. The CDR3 is 17 residues long. The V and J ends lost 3 bases and 4 bases, in that order; junction bases with no gene match: 13. CDR1 is SGHTA, CDR2 FQGNSA, per germline. CDR3 protein: CASSFSGANNLLETQYF. The CDR3, as DNA: TGTGCCAGCAGCTTTAGCGGGGCCAACAACTTATTAGAGACCCAGTACTTC.

The V gene is TRBV5-5, the J gene TRBJ2-7; D unresolved. Trimming took 0 bases from V and 3 from J, leaving 4 bases between them. The CDR3 loop spans 12 amino acids. Looked up from germline, CDR1 is SGHKS and CDR2 is YYEKEE (reference sequence). CDR3 DNA: TGTGCCAGCAGCTTGGTAGTCTACGAGCAGTACTTC. Translating it yields CASSLVVYEQYF. Full variable domain (missing parts from reference TRBV5-5 and TRBJ2-7): DAGVTQSPTHLIKTRGQQVTLRCSPISGHKSVSWYQQVLGQGPQFIFQYYEKEERGRGNFPDRFSARQFPNYSSELNVNALLLGDSALYLCASSLVVYEQYFGPGTRLTVT.

The CDR3 nucleotides read TGCAGTGCTAGAGTAGGTTATGGCTACACCTTC. Amino acid sequence: CSARVGYGYTF. This chain links TRBV20-1 with TRBJ1-2; D is unresolved. Trimming removed 1 base from V and 5 bases from J, with 5 bases in between. The germline V gene encodes CDR1 DFQATT and CDR2 SNEGSKA (reference sequence). CDR3 length: 11 residues.

V is TRBV12-3 or TRBV12-4 and J is TRBJ1-5; D unresolved. V gave up 2 bases and J gave up 5 bases, with 7 bases separating them. This CDR3 region has 13 residues. The CDR3 region is CASSLSRYQPQHF. The DNA for the CDR3 is TGTGCCAGCAGTTTAAGCCGTTATCAGCCCCAGCATTTT.

As to this clone: Other DNA sequences in this specimen translate into the identical CDR3. The DNA of the CDR3 is TGTGCCAGCAGCTTGTCCAGCGAAGCTTTCTTT. This codes for CASSLSSEAFF. This chain uses TRBV7-9 with TRBJ1-1; D is ambiguous. Trimming stripped 3 bases from V and 8 bases from J, with 7 bases between. Germline loops: CDR1 SEHNR, CDR2 FQNEAQ (reference sequence). The CDR3 contains 11 residues.

The CDR3: CASRADRLTNEKLFF. In DNA form, the CDR3 reads TGTGCCAGCAGAGCCGACAGATTAACTAATGAAAAACTGTTTTTT. The chain couples TRBV6-5 to TRBJ1-4; a possible D gene is TRBD1 (5 bases). V gave up 6 bases and J gave up 1 base, with 12 bases separating them. The CDR3 length is 15 residues. In germline, CDR1 is MNHEY, CDR2 SVGAGI.

This rearrangement joins TRBV6-1 to TRBJ1-5, with 11 bases that match TRBD1. Germline loops: CDR1 MNHNS, CDR2 SASEGT. V shed 2 bases, J shed 3 bases, and the junction held 12 bases outside the gene matches. The length of the CDR3 is 19 residues. CDR3 amino acids: CASSELGEGTGGLNQPQHF. CDR3 bases: TGTGCCAGCAGTGAATTGGGCGAGGGGACAGGGGGACTCAATCAGCCCCAGCATTTT.

The J gene is TRBJ2-7, the V gene TRBV6-5, with TRBD1 identical over 11 bases. The V gene's germline CDR1 is MNHEY and CDR2 SVGAGI. V lost 6 bases and J lost 3; bases outside the gene matches: 7. The CDR3 runs to 15 residues. DNA of the CDR3: TGTGCCAGCAGGTATGCCGGGACAGGGGGCTACGAGCAGTACTTC. Amino acids: CASRYAGTGGYEQYF.

The chain recombines TRBV29-1 with TRBJ1-1; D is uncertain. CDR1 is SQVTM, CDR2 ANQGSEA, per germline. Trimming stripped 6 bases from V and 7 bases from J, with 3 bases between. This CDR3 spans 8 amino acids. The CDR3 sequence: CSVGEAFF. The CDR3 DNA follows: TGCAGCGTAGGTGAAGCTTTCTTT.